The 12 T cell receptor beta chains below were found in one sample sequenced in a study of cytomegalovirus exposure and HLA in healthy donors. The PCR used 60 Vbeta and 13 Jbeta primers. Measured with immunoSEQ multiplex PCR; TCRdb has only the in-frame clones, and not every one. Here the sample spans some 85,000 clones, over 70% being singletons. The sample comprised PBMCs. Source of these receptors: a man younger than 35 in good health and CMV-seropositive.

The gene calls are TRBV2 and TRBJ1-4; a weak D match, TRBD1 (5 bases). Germline-derived CDR1 and CDR2 are SNHLY and FYNNEI. CDR3 length equals 14 residues. The V and J ends lost 5 bases and 0 bases respectively, with 7 bases between them. CDR3 sequence reads: CASSRTSTNEKLFF. The CDR3 DNA is TGTGCCAGCAGTCGGACATCAACTAATGAAAAACTGTTTTTT.

V and J are TRBV5-6 and TRBJ2-4, with TRBD1 identical over 7 bases. Trimming removed 3 bases from V and 0 bases from J; junction bases left unmatched: 12. Germline values: CDR1 SGHDT, CDR2 YYEEEE. The CDR3 is 18 amino acids. The CDR3 loop reads CASSWDSKNSLAKNIQYF. For the CDR3, the DNA is TGTGCCAGCAGCTGGGACAGTAAGAATTCGCTAGCCAAAAACATTCAGTACTTC.

This sequence joins TRBV9 and TRBJ1-1, with D unclear. The germline CDR1 and CDR2 sequences are SGDLS and YYNGEE. The CDR3 has 14 amino acids. Between the trimmed V and J ends, which lost 0 bases and 0 bases, there was a span of 6 bases. The CDR3, as DNA: TGTGCCAGCAGCGTAGGAACTATGAACACTGAAGCTTTCTTT. This translates into CASSVGTMNTEAFF.

V gene TRBV28 combines with J gene TRBJ2-1; TRBD2 agrees at 8 bases. CDR3 length: 15 residues. Germline trimming cut 6 bases from V and 4 bases from J; bases unmatched to any gene: 8. Germline V gene sequence: CDR1 MDHEN, CDR2 SYDVKM. CDR3: CASSPGGGFYNEQFF. CDR3 DNA: TGTGCCAGCAGCCCCGGGGGGGGTTTTTACAATGAGCAGTTCTTC.

CDR3 in amino acids: CASTKGRADYQPQHF. The CDR3 nucleotides read TGTGCCAGCACCAAGGGGAGGGCAGACTATCAGCCCCAGCATTTT. The chain combines TRBV6-1 with TRBJ1-5, with D perhaps TRBD1 (5 bases). Germline-derived CDR1 and CDR2 are MNHNS and SASEGT. CDR3 length: 15 residues. With 7 bases removed from V and 5 bases from J, the gap between germline ends came to 18 bases.

The chain links TRBV5-1 to TRBJ2-7; 9 nucleotides align to TRBD2. Per the germline V gene, CDR1 is SGHRS and CDR2 is YFSETQ. The V segment lost 4 bases and the J segment 1 base; nucleotides outside the gene matches: 12. The CDR3 has 17 amino acids. The DNA of the CDR3 is TGCGCCAGCAGCCCCACCCCGGGACTAGCTGTGTCCTACGAGCAGTACTTC. It encodes CASSPTPGLAVSYEQYF.

The V gene is TRBV5-1, the J gene TRBJ2-7; 9 nucleotides line up with TRBD2. In germline, CDR1 is SGHRS, CDR2 YFSETQ. After removal of 5 bases from V and 1 base from J, the junction contained 7 bases not matched to a gene. The CDR3 has 15 residues. CDR3 bases: TGCGCCAGCAGTCCCAGCGGGAGGCCTTCCTACGAGCAGTACTTC. Its translation: CASSPSGRPSYEQYF.

The J gene is TRBJ1-4, the V gene TRBV9, with 10 bases lining up with TRBD1. V was clipped by 0 bases and J by 8 bases; unmatched bases: 7. This CDR3 contains 16 residues. CDR1 SGDLS and CDR2 YYNGEE come from the germline V gene. CDR3: CASSVAPDRGNEKLFF. In DNA, the CDR3 is TGTGCCAGCAGCGTAGCCCCGGACAGGGGGAACGAAAAACTGTTTTTT. Full variable domain (remainder filled in from reference TRBV9 and TRBJ1-4): DSGVTQTPKHLITATGQRVTLRCSPRSGDLSVYWYQQSLDQGLQFLIQYYNGEERAKGNILERFSAQQFPDLHSELNLSSLELGDSALYFCASSVAPDRGNEKLFFGSGTQLSVL.

This chain connects TRBV6-5 to TRBJ2-1, with no clear D. Looked up from germline, CDR1 is MNHEY and CDR2 is SVGAGI. V was cut by 2 bases and J by 9 bases, with 14 bases left in between. The CDR3 has 14 residues. The CDR3 region has the DNA TGTGCCAGCAGTTACACCGTATCAACGGGTGAGCAGTTCTTC. This translates into CASSYTVSTGEQFF.

This chain connects TRBV7-3 to TRBJ2-5, with 7 bases aligning to TRBD1. Trimming removed 4 bases from V and 3 bases from J; junction bases left unmatched: 2. This CDR3 contains 13 residues. The germline V gene encodes CDR1 SGHTA and CDR2 FQGTGA. CDR3: CASSYRGKETQYF. DNA of the CDR3: TGTGCCAGCAGCTACAGGGGTAAAGAGACCCAGTACTTC.

The chain is built from TRBV15 and TRBJ1-5; maybe TRBD1 (5 bases). Trimming cost V 0 bases and J 7 bases, with 10 bases left between them. The CDR3 totals 14 residues. Per the germline V gene, CDR1 is LNHNV and CDR2 is YYDKDF (reference sequence). CDR3 nucleotides: TGTGCCACCAGCAGAGACAGGGTAGAACAGCCCCAGCATTTT. Protein product: CATSRDRVEQPQHF.

The rearrangement joins TRBV10-2 to TRBJ1-1; 8 bases align to TRBD1. With V trimmed by 7 bases and J by 3 bases, 10 bases remained unmatched. The V gene's germline CDR1 is WSHSY and CDR2 SAAADI. The CDR3 is made up of 15 amino acids. The CDR3 DNA is TGCGCCAGCATCAATAACAGGGGGAAGGACACTGAAGCTTTCTTT. Translation: CASINNRGKDTEAFF.